The next 10 T cell receptor beta chains were all read from a single sample in a study of cytomegalovirus exposure and HLA in healthy donors. Amplification used 60 Vbeta primers and 13 Jbeta primers. Sequencing used immunoSEQ multiplex PCR; TCRdb keeps in-frame clones, though not all of them. The sample yields under 200,000 clones, around 82% seen once. Sample: PBMCs. The receptors originated from a male donor in good health and CMV-seronegative.

The chain has TRBV10-3 and TRBJ2-7; D is unresolved. This CDR3 has 14 amino acids. Germline V lookup: CDR1 ENHRY, CDR2 SYGVKD. V was clipped by 0 bases and J by 2 bases, with 8 bases between them. The CDR3 nucleotides read TGTGCCATCAGTGAGTCGATTGGGCCCTACGAGCAGTACTTC. Translated, it gives CAISESIGPYEQYF.

V is TRBV6-1 and J is TRBJ2-2; 8 positions match TRBD1. This CDR3 is 15 amino acids long. The germline gives CDR1 MNHNS, CDR2 SASEGT. Trimming removed 5 bases from V and 2 bases from J; junction bases left unmatched: 4. The CDR3 spells CASSRDRGNTGELFF. In DNA form, the CDR3 reads TGTGCCAGCAGTCGAGACAGGGGTAACACCGGGGAGCTGTTTTTT.

The J gene is TRBJ2-6, the V gene TRBV11-2; 9 nucleotides agree with TRBD1. J was trimmed by 0 bases and V by 2 bases; bases with no gene match: 5. The V gene's germline CDR1 is SGHAT and CDR2 FQNNGV. The CDR3 has 18 amino acids. The CDR3 loop reads CASSLSGTGYSGANVLTF. CDR3 coding DNA: TGTGCCAGCAGCTTAAGCGGGACAGGGTACTCTGGGGCCAACGTCCTGACTTTC.

This clone has more than one count but fewer than ten. This rearrangement joins TRBV19 to TRBJ1-1, with a weak D call TRBD1 (5 bases). CDR1 is LNHDA, CDR2 SQIVND, per germline (reference sequence). The V end was cut by 7 bases, the J end by 0 bases, with 12 bases between. The CDR3 contains 14 residues. The CDR3 sequence: CASTMGLLNTEAFF. CDR3 sequence (DNA): TGTGCCAGTACGATGGGACTTCTGAACACTGAAGCTTTCTTT.

This chain connects TRBV5-6 to TRBJ1-2; the D gene is possibly TRBD1 (5 bases). This CDR3 has 14 amino acids. Between the trimmed V and J ends, which lost 4 bases and 1 base, there was a span of 11 bases. CDR1 and CDR2 from the germline V gene are SGHDT and YYEEEE. The CDR3 protein is CASSPVGGNYGYTF. CDR3 sequence (DNA): TGTGCCAGCAGCCCGGTCGGGGGTAACTATGGCTACACCTTC.

This clone occurred a few times. The V and J genes are TRBV6-4 and TRBJ2-1, with D possibly TRBD2 on 7 matching bases. Germline values: CDR1 MRHNA, CDR2 SNTAGT. The CDR3 totals 14 residues. V was cut by 5 bases and J by 5 bases, with 13 bases left in between. CDR3 residues: CASSQQGGNNEQFF. CDR3 DNA sequence: TGTGCCAGCAGTCAACAGGGAGGGAACAATGAGCAGTTCTTC.

The chain carries TRBV7-8 and TRBJ1-5, with a weak D call TRBD1 (6 bases). V lost 1 base and J lost 0, with 10 bases in between. The CDR3 has 16 amino acids. Germline V CDR1 and CDR2: SGHVS, FQNEAQ. The CDR3 region is CASSLVGQNSNQPQHF. The CDR3 DNA sequence: TGTGCCAGCAGCTTAGTTGGACAGAATAGCAATCAGCCCCAGCATTTT. Full variable domain (missing parts from reference TRBV7-8 and TRBJ1-5): GAGVSQSPRYKVAKRGQDVALRCDPISGHVSLFWYQQALGQGPEFLTYFQNEAQLDKSGLPSDRFFAERPEGSVSTLKIQRTQQEDSAVYLCASSLVGQNSNQPQHFGDGTRLSIL.

V gene TRBV5-6 combines with J gene TRBJ2-2, with 10 bases matching TRBD1. This CDR3 is 16 amino acids long. Germline trimming cut 4 bases from V and 1 base from J; bases unmatched to any gene: 4. CDR1 SGHDT and CDR2 YYEEEE come from the germline V gene. CDR3 region: CASSLGDRGNTGELFF. The CDR3 bases are TGTGCCAGCAGCCTGGGGGACAGGGGGAACACCGGGGAGCTGTTTTTT.

V gene TRBV7-2 combines with J gene TRBJ1-2, with 8 positions matching TRBD1. V lost 4 bases, J lost 4 bases, and 11 bases stayed unmatched. This CDR3 has 16 residues. CDR1 and CDR2 (germline): SGHTA, FQGNSA. This chain's CDR3 is CASSSTGGTFFYGYTF. CDR3 bases: TGTGCCAGCAGCTCTACAGGGGGAACCTTTTTCTATGGCTACACCTTC.

Only a few counts were recorded for this clone. The rearrangement uses TRBV30 and TRBJ2-1; 9 bases map to TRBD2. Germline lookup yields CDR1 GTSNPN and CDR2 SVGIG (reference sequence). The CDR3 is made up of 14 amino acids. With V trimmed by 3 bases and J by 8 bases, 8 bases remained unmatched. The CDR3 reads CAWSRGLAIDEQFF. CDR3 DNA sequence: TGTGCCTGGAGCAGGGGACTAGCCATCGATGAGCAGTTCTTC.